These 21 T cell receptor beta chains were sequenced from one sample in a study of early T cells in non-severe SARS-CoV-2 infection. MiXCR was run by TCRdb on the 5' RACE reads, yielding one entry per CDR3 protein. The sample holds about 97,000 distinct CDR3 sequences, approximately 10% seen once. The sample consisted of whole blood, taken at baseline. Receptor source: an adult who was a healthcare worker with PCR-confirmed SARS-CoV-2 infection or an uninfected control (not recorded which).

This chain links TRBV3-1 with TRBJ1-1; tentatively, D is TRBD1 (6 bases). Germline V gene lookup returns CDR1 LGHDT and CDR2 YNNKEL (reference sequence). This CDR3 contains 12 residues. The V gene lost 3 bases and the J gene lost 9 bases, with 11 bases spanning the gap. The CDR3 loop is CASSHGQGKAFF. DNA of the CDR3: TGTGCCAGCAGCCATGGCCAGGGGAAAGCTTTCTTT.

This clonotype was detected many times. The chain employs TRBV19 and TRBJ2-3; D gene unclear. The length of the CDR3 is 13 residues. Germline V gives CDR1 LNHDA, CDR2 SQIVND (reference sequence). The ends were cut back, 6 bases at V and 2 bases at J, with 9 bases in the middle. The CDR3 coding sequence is TGTGCCAGTAGCCCAACGGACACAGATACGCAGTATTTT. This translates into CASSPTDTDTQYF.

CDR3 DNA: TGCGCCAGCAGTGAGTGGGTTTGGATCGGGTCCTACGAGCAGTACTTC. Protein product: CASSEWVWIGSYEQYF. The V and J genes are TRBV10-2 and TRBJ2-7; D is unresolved. The V and J ends lost 1 base and 1 base respectively, with 14 bases between them. This CDR3 spans 16 amino acids. Germline assignment: CDR1 WSHSY and CDR2 SAAADI.

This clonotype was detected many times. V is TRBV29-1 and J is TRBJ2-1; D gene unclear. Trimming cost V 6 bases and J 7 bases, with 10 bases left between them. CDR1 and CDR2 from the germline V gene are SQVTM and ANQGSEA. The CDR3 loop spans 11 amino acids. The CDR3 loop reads CSVSVRNEQFF. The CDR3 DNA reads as TGCAGCGTATCCGTCCGGAATGAGCAGTTCTTC.

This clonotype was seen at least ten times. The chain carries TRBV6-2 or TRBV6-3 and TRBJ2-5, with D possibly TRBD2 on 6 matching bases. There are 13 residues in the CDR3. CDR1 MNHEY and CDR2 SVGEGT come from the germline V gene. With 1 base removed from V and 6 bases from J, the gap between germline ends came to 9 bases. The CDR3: CASSYWGGKTQYF. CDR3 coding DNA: TGTGCCAGCAGTTACTGGGGAGGAAAGACCCAGTACTTC.

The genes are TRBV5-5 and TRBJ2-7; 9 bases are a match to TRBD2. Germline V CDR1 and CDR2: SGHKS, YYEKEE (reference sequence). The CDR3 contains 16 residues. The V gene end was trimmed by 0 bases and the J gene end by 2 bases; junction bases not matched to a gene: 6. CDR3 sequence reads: CASSLERSSGAYEQYF. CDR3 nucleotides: TGTGCCAGCAGCTTGGAACGTTCTAGCGGGGCCTACGAGCAGTACTTC.

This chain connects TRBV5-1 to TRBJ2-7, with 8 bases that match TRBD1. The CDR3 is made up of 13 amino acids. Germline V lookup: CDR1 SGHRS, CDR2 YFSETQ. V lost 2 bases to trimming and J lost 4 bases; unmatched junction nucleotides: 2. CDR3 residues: CASSLTGGYEQYF. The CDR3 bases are TGCGCCAGCAGCTTAACAGGGGGTTACGAGCAGTACTTC.

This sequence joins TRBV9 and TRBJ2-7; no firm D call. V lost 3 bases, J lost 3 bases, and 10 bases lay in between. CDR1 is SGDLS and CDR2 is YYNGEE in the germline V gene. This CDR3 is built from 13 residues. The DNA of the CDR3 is TGTGCCAGCAGCGGGGCTAGAGTCTACGAGCAGTACTTC. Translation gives CASSGARVYEQYF.

The CDR3 protein is CASSLAGAGQFF. Here the CDR3 DNA reads TGTGCCAGCAGCTTAGCCGGGGCAGGGCAGTTCTTC. The rearrangement links TRBV7-9 to TRBJ2-1; D is tentatively TRBD1 or TRBD2 (5 bases each). CDR1 is SEHNR, CDR2 FQNEAQ, per germline (reference sequence). V was clipped by 0 bases and J by 12 bases, with 9 bases between them. The CDR3 runs 12 residues.

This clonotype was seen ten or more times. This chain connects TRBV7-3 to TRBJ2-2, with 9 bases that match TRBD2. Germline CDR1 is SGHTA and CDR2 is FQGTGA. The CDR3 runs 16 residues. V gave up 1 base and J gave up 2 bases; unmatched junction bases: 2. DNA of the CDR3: TGTGCCAGCAGCTTAAATAGCGGGAGTAACACCGGGGAGCTGTTTTTT. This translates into CASSLNSGSNTGELFF. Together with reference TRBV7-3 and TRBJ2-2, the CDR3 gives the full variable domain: GAGVSQTPSNKVTEKGKYVELRCDPISGHTALYWYRQSLGQGPEFLIYFQGTGAADDSGLPNDRFFAVRPEGSVSTLKIQRTERGDSAVYLCASSLNSGSNTGELFFGEGSRLTVL.

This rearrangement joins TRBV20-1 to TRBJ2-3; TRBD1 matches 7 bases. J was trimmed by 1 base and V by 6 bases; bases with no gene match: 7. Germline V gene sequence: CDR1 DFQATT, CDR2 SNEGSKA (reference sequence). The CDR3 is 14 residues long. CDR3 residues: CSAEQGIGTDTQYF. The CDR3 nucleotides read TGCAGTGCAGAACAGGGGATTGGCACAGATACGCAGTATTTT.

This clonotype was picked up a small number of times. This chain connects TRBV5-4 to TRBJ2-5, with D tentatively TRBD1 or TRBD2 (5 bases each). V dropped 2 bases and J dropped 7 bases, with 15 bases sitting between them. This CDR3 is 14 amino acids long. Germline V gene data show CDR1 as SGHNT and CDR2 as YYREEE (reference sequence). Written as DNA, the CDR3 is TGTGCCAGCAGCTTAAACTTGGATGGGGGGACCCAGTACTTC. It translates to CASSLNLDGGTQYF.

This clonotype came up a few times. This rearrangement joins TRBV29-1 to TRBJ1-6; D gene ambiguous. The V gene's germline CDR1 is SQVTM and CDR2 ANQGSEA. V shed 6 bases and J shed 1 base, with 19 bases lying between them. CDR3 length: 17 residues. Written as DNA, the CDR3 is TGCAGCGTCCGGGCCCAAGCTGGGTTTTCCTATAATTCACCCCTCCACTTT. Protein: CSVRAQAGFSYNSPLHF. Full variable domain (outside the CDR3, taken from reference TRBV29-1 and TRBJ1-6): SAVISQKPSRDICQRGTSLTIQCQVDSQVTMMFWYRQQPGQSLTLIATANQGSEATYESGFVIDKFPISRPNLTFSTLTVSNMSPEDSSIYLCSVRAQAGFSYNSPLHFGNGTRLTVT.

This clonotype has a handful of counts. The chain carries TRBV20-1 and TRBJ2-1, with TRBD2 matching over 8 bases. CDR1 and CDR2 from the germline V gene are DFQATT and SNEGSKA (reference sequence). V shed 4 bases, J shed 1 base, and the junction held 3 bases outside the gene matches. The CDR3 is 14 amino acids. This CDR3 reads CSAMGLESYNEQFF. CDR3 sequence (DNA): TGCAGTGCTATGGGACTAGAATCCTACAATGAGCAGTTCTTC.

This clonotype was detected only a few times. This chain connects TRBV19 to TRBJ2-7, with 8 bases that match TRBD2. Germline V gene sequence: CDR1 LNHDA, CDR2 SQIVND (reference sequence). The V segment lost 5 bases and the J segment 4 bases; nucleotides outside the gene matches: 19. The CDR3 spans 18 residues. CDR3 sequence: CASSPGTRLSGTLYEQYF. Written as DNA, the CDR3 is TGTGCCAGTAGTCCGGGGACACGGCTTAGCGGGACCCTTTACGAGCAGTACTTC.

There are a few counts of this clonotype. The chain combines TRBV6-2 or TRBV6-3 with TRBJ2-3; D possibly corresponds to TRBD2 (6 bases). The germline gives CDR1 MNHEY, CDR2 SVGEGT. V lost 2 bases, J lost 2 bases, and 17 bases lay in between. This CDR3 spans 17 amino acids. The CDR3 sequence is CASSYDGGPRFTDTQYF. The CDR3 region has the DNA TGTGCCAGCAGTTACGACGGGGGACCGAGATTCACAGATACGCAGTATTTT.

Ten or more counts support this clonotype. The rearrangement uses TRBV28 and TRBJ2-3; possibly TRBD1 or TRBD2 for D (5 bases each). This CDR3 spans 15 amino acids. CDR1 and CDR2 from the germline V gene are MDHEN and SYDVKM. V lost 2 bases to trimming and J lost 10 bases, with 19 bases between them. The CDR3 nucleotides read TGTGCCAGCAGTTTAGCGTCGGGACCCAGAGTTGCGCAGTATTTT. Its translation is CASSLASGPRVAQYF.

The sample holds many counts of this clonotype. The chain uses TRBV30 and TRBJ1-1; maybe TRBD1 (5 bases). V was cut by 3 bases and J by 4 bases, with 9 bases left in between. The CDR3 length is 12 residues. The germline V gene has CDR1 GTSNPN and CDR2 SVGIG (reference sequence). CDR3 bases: TGTGCCTGGAGCAGGGAGAGCACTGAAGCTTTCTTT. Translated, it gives CAWSRESTEAFF.

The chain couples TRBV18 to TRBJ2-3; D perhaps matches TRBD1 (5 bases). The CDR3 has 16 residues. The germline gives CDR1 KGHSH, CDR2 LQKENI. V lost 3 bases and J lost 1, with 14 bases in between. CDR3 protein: CASSPSQGEGTDTQYF. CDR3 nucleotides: TGTGCCAGCTCACCCTCTCAGGGCGAGGGCACAGATACGCAGTATTTT.

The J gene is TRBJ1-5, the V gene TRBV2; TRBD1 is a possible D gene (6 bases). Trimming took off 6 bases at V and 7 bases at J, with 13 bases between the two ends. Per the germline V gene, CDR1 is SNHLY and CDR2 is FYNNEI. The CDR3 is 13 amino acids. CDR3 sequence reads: CASSQEGGQPQHF. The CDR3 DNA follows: TGTGCCAGCAGCCAAGAAGGGGGGCAGCCCCAGCATTTT.

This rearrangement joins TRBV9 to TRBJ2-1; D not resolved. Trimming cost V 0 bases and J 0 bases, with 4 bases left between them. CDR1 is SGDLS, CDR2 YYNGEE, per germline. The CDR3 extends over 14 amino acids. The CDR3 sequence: CASSVGNSYNEQFF. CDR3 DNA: TGTGCCAGCAGCGTAGGCAACTCCTACAATGAGCAGTTCTTC. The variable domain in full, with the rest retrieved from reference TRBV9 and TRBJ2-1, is DSGVTQTPKHLITATGQRVTLRCSPRSGDLSVYWYQQSLDQGLQFLIQYYNGEERAKGNILERFSAQQFPDLHSELNLSSLELGDSALYFCASSVGNSYNEQFFGPGTRLTVL.